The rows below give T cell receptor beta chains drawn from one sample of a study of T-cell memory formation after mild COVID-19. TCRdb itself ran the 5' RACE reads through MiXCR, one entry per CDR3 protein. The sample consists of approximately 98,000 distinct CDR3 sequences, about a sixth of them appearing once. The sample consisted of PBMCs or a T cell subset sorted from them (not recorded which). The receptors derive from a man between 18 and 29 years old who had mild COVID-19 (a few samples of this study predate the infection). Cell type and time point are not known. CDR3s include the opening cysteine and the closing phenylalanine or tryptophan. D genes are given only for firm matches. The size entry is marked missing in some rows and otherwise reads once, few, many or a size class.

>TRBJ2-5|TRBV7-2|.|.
CASSLVKGETQYF
TGTGCCAGCAGCTTAGTTAAGGGGGAGACCCAGTACTTC
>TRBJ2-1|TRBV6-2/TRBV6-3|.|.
CASRTRRGLQFF
TGTGCCAGCCGGACCCGCAGGGGACTTCAGTTCTTC
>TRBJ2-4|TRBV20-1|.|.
CSARGTPPKNIQYF
TGCAGTGCTAGAGGGACACCGCCCAAAAACATTCAGTACTTC
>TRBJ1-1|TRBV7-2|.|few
CASRTWAGFATEAFF
TGTGCCAGCAGGACCTGGGCAGGGTTCGCCACTGAAGCTTTCTTT
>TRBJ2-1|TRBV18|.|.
CASSPRAATGDEQFF
TGTGCCAGCTCGCCTAGGGCCGCTACGGGAGATGAGCAGTTCTTC
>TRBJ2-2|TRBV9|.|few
CASSSSLGGRELFF
TGTGCCAGCAGCTCTAGCCTGGGCGGCCGGGAGCTGTTTTTT
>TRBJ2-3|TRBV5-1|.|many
CASSLEATDTQYF
TGCGCCAGCAGCTTGGAGGCCACAGATACGCAGTATTTT
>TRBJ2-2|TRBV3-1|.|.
CASSQVRYTGELFF
TGTGCCAGCAGCCAAGTCCGGTACACCGGGGAGCTGTTTTTT
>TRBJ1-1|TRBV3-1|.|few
CASSQSSQGSGTEAFF
TGTGCCAGCAGCCAATCATCACAGGGTTCGGGCACTGAAGCTTTCTTT
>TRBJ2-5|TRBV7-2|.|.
CASSPRAGTETQYF
TGTGCCAGCAGCCCACGGGCGGGGACAGAGACCCAGTACTTC
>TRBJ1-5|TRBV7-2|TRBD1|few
CASSPRGRQPQHF
TGTGCCAGCAGCCCCAGGGGGAGACAGCCCCAGCATTTT
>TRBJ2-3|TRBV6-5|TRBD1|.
CASRARQGVRSDTQYF
TGTGCCAGCAGAGCGAGACAGGGGGTTCGATCAGATACGCAGTATTTT
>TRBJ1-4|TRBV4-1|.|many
CASSPRLYEKLFF
TGCGCCAGCAGCCCCAGACTGTATGAAAAACTGTTTTTT
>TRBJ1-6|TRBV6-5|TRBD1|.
CASSYRTGALAPLHF
TGTGCCAGCAGTTACAGGACAGGGGCGTTGGCTCCCCTCCACTTT
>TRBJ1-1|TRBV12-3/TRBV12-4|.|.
CASIRQPGWEAMNTEAFF
TGTGCCAGCATCCGGCAGCCGGGCTGGGAGGCCATGAACACTGAAGCTTTCTTT
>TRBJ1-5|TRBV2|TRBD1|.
CASSPGTGSNQPQHF
TGTGCCAGCAGCCCCGGGACAGGGAGCAATCAGCCCCAGCATTTT
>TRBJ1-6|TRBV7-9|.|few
CASSYPPGSPRMSPLHF
TGTGCCAGCAGCTACCCCCCGGGGAGCCCAAGGATGTCACCCCTCCACTTT
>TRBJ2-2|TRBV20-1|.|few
CSARERGLNTGELFF
TGCAGTGCTAGAGAAAGGGGCCTAAACACCGGGGAGCTGTTTTTT
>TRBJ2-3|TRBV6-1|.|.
CASMMTDLGAQYF
TGTGCCAGCATGATGACCGACCTGGGAGCGCAGTATTTT
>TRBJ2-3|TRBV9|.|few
CASSVAITGLYTQYF
TGTGCCAGCAGCGTGGCGATAACGGGCCTTTATACGCAGTATTTT
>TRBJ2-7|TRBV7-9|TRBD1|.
CASGPGQVGTEQYF
TGTGCCAGCGGACCCGGACAGGTAGGAACCGAGCAGTACTTC
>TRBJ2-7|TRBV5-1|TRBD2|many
CASSLVLAGGEQYF
TGCGCCAGCAGCTTGGTCCTAGCGGGAGGCGAGCAGTACTTC
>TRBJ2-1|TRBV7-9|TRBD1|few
CASSPSWRQGTNEQFF
TGTGCCAGCAGCCCATCTTGGAGACAGGGGACCAATGAGCAGTTCTTC
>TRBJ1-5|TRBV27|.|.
CASSPRVGHQPQHF
TGTGCCAGCAGTCCTCGGGTGGGGCATCAGCCCCAGCATTTT
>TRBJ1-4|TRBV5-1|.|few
CASSFSGARDEKLFF
TGCGCCAGCAGCTTTTCGGGGGCTCGTGATGAAAAACTGTTTTTT
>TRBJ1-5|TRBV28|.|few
CASKAGTGGGPQHF
TGTGCCAGCAAGGCGGGGACCGGGGGTGGGCCCCAGCATTTT
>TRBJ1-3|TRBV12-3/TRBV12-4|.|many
CASSPSAGGNTIYF
TGTGCCAGCAGTCCGTCGGCGGGTGGAAACACCATATATTTT
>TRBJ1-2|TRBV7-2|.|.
CASTQAWGDYGYTF
TGTGCCAGCACTCAGGCATGGGGGGACTATGGCTACACCTTC
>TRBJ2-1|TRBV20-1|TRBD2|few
CSAGNLAGGRNEQFF
TGCAGTGCTGGGAACCTAGCGGGGGGCCGCAATGAGCAGTTCTTC
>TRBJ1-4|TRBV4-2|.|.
CASSQGANQEKLFF
TGTGCCAGCAGCCAAGGCGCAAACCAAGAAAAACTGTTTTTT
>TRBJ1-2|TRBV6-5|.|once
CASSYFAQGAYGYTF
TGTGCCAGCAGTTACTTTGCCCAGGGAGCTTATGGCTACACCTTC
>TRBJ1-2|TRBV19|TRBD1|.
CASSVTGSPPGYTF
TGTGCCAGTAGTGTGACAGGGAGTCCTCCTGGCTACACCTTC